The following is a T cell receptor (beta chain) sequence with its context. Antigen specificity is unknown. This sample was included in a study of cytomegalovirus exposure and HLA in healthy donors. Study-wide results and caveats: According to an earlier analysis, most TCR beta V segments yielded productive rearrangements about 87% or about 30% of the time. Confirmation in vitro established that three CMV-associated chains were specific for CMV antigens.

Germline V gene data show CDR1 as MDHEN and CDR2 as SYDVKM. The J segment lost 4 bases and the V segment lost 4 bases, leaving 8 bases of the junction unmatched. The CDR3 consists of 15 residues. Amplification used 60 Vbeta primers and 13 Jbeta primers. Using immunoSEQ multiplex PCR, the repertoire was profiled, and TCRdb retains in-frame clones only, with some absent. The repertoire holds under 110,000 clones, around 75% seen once, with under 11% in the top ten. J is TRBJ1-1 and V is TRBV28; TRBD1 aligns across 8 bases. This receptor was obtained from a man between 45 and 60 years old in good health and CMV-seronegative. The specimen sequenced was PBMCs. The CDR3 loop reads CASSSPGQVGTEAFF. The CDR3 DNA follows: TGTGCCAGCAGTTCCCCGGGACAGGTGGGCACTGAAGCTTTCTTT.